The clone carrying this T cell receptor (beta chain) was recorded only once. What it recognizes is unknown. The RNA, about 0.45 to 1 ug, was put through reverse transcription using random hexamers. An immunoSEQ multiplex PCR generated amplified TCR beta CDR3 products spanning 54 Vbeta and 13 Jbeta. TCRdb called the immunoSEQ multiplex PCR reads again in MiXCR, with one record for every CDR3 protein. The sample shows approximately 210,000 distinct CDR3 sequences, about 94% of them seen only once. These data come from a study of CD8 T cells in Susac syndrome. As for the study in general: Patients with Susac syndrome were therapy-naive, taking corticosteroids, with some also receiving intravenous immunoglobulin, or taking intravenous immunoglobulin alone at the time their blood was drawn. Whole-study results and caveats: The study admitted that it had a relatively small number of individuals in its TCR sequencing and HLA analysis. The CD4+ T cell repertoires of Susac syndrome were found to show no clonal expansion.

The CDR3 runs 14 residues. The germline V and J ends were trimmed by 6 bases and 0 bases, with 11 bases remaining between them. Germline V gene sequence: CDR1 DFQATT, CDR2 SNEGSKA (reference sequence). Sequencing was done on a sample of CD4+ T cells from PBMCs. The sequence came from a human donor with Susac syndrome. This sequence joins TRBV20-1 and TRBJ1-4; D not resolved. The CDR3 DNA follows: TGCAGTGCCAGTCAACCTGCAACTAATGAAAAACTGTTTTTT. This gives the protein CSASQPATNEKLFF.